The source of this TCR beta chain is a study of graft-versus-host responses after intestinal transplantation (dated by TCRdb to about 2021). About the full investigation: Recipients received multivisceral, liver-intestinal, or isolated intestinal transplants. Bulk TCR-beta CDR3 sequencing was used to track graft-versus-host and host-versus-graft alloreactive T cell clones in the graft, circulation and bone marrow after intestinal transplantation. Of the roughly 25 intestinal transplant recipients enrolled in the cohort, one of whom was a retransplant, a few patients without pretransplant specimens were excluded. To identify alloreactive clones, pre-transplant mixed lymphocyte reaction products were sequenced and then compared with unstimulated pre-transplant donor and recipient T cells. Every recipient was given anti-thymocyte globulin induction, followed by approximately three years of maintenance tacrolimus and steroids. Samples from three later patients were sequenced in-house on an Illumina MiSeq with MiXCR processing rather than by the commercial service. A peak of at least 4% donor T cells among recipient peripheral blood mononuclear cells was the definition used for donor T cell macrochimerism. Summary of the overall study and its limitations: GvH clones were detected in recipient bone marrow, and some of these GvH clones were observed earlier in ileal mucosa or blood, consistent with an intestinal mucosal origin. Early after transplant, peak levels of circulating GvH clones were associated with declines in HvG clones. The relatively low number and heterogeneity of intestinal transplant patients limited the conclusions. Patients with donor T cell macrochimerism had high GvH to HvG T cell clonal ratios in their allografts.

Library preparation employed the immunoSEQ multiplex PCR assay. In most patients, genomic DNA was isolated using the Qiagen DNeasy Blood and Tissue Kit and sent frozen to Adaptive Biotechnologies for TCR sequencing. High-throughput TCR-beta CDR3 sequencing of genomic DNA from most patients was performed by Adaptive Biotechnologies. As for the authors' bioinformatics: TCR sequencing data for over 15 patients were retrieved from Adaptive's ImmunoSEQ software; a few other patients were processed with MiXCR and VDJtools. CD4 versus CD8 sorting errors were corrected by removing sequences found in both subsets at a frequency ratio below 5:1. CDR3 nucleotide sequences shared between donor and recipient were removed because their origin could not be assigned. To count as alloreactive, a clone needed at least 2-fold expansion over unstimulated cells and a minimum CFSE-low frequency of 0.002% (template counts) or 0.001% (read counts). Clones detected in sequenced pre-transplant spleen, lymph node, or MLR CFSE-low populations of the donor or recipient were defined as mappable. Cumulative frequency of alloreactive clones was calculated as a percentage of all sequences weighted by copy number. This immuneACCESS table, as held by TCRdb, lists in-frame sequences with V and J called but not all clones. Of the missing ones, under half trace to an unresolved V gene in checked studies; the others have no known cause. Clonal size and the V and J genes are those of that table, whereas D and trimming came from the DNA. The sample records 84,000 or so clones, about four fifths of which are singletons. Roughly 0.8% of the sample is taken by the ten largest.

The CDR3, cysteine through phenylalanine, is 14 amino acids long. Only the CDR3 part of the read is kept: 42 bases, read in frame from the first base. Between the V and J ends, shortened by 4 bases and 8 bases respectively, the junction contains 14 bases. From a lookup of the germline V gene (reference sequence), CDR1 and CDR2 are PRHDT and FYEKMQ. Interpreted using the paper, the time point label stands for: cells obtained before transplantation from donor or recipient. CD3+CD4+ and CD3+CD8+ populations were FACS-sorted from unstimulated pre-transplant donor and recipient cells taken from spleen or lymph nodes. Remarks on this clone: What antigen it recognizes has not been identified. Within one base of it there is no much larger clone, and no base qualities were kept.

The chain links TRBV13 with TRBJ1-4; TRBD1 could be the D gene, as 6 bases match. This clonotype was obtained from a human donor who received an intestinal transplant. The source was unstimulated CD4+ T cells sorted from spleen or lymph node cells, collected before intestinal transplant. The DNA sequence follows: TGTGCCAGCAGCTCGACAGGTTCGGGGGAAAAACTGTTTTTT. This codes for CASSSTGSGEKLFF.